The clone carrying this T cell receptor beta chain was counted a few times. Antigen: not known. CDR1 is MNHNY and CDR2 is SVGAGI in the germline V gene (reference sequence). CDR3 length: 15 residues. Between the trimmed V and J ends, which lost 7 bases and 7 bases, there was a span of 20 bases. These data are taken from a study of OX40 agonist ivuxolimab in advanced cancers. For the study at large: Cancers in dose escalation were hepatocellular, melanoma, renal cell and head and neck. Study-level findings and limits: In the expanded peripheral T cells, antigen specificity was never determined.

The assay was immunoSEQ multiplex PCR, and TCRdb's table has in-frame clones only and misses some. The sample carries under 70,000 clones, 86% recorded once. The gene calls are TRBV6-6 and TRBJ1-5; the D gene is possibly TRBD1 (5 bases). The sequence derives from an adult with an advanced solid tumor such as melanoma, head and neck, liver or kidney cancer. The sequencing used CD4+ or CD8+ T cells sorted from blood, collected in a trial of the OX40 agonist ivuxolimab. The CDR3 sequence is CASTHVSGSLQPQHF. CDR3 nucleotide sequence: TGTGCCAGCACCCACGTATCAGGGTCATTGCAGCCCCAGCATTTT.